The clone carrying this TCR beta chain was detected only once. The record originates from a study of T cell changes during pregnancy in multiple sclerosis. Between the trimmed V and J ends, which lost 0 bases and 1 base, there was a span of 6 bases. This CDR3 spans 14 amino acids. The germline gives CDR1 MNHEY, CDR2 SVGAGI. TCRdb's table, derived via immunoSEQ multiplex PCR, lists solely in-frame clones and lacks some. The sample comprises around 55,000 clones, 90% to 95% of which are singletons, and about 3% rests with the top ten. Sample: CD8+ T cells from peripheral blood mononuclear cells, taken in the third trimester of pregnancy. The gene calls are TRBV6-5 and TRBJ1-1; no clear D. The sequence derives from a female donor with multiple sclerosis, enrolled in a pregnancy study. The CDR3 protein is CASSYSKRNTEAFF. CDR3 nucleotide sequence: TGTGCCAGCAGTTACTCGAAGCGGAACACTGAAGCTTTCTTT.